The T cell receptor beta chain under discussion was sequenced for a study of blood T cell repertoires in COVID-19. Using immunoSEQ multiplex PCR, the repertoire was profiled, and TCRdb retains in-frame clones only, with some absent. The profile shows approximately 220,000 clones, 90% of them singletons. Trimming pared 3 bases from V and 9 bases from J, leaving 9 bases between. The V gene's germline CDR1 is SEHNR and CDR2 FQNEAQ (reference sequence). The CDR3 runs to 12 residues. The rearrangement joins TRBV7-9 to TRBJ1-5; unclear D gene. Input material: PBMCs or T cells enriched from blood (not recorded which). The clonotype originates from a man aged 25 to 40 who had been exposed to COVID-19. DNA for the CDR3: TGTGCCAGCAGCTTTGGCCGGGGGCCCCAGCATTTT. It codes for CASSFGRGPQHF.